The entry that follows covers one TCR beta chain sequence. The table lists this clonotype with a few counts. Its antigen remains undetermined. Base qualities are not recorded, but no much larger clone differs from it by a single base. The data derive from a study of response to subunit inactivated influenza vaccine (dated 2018 in TCRdb). Turning to the overall study: Deep quantitative profiling of the T cell receptor repertoire was used in the study to follow responses to a trivalent subunit inactivated influenza vaccine.

The V and J ends are trimmed by 4 bases and 0 bases, leaving 9 bases between them. Via the germline V gene (reference sequence), CDR1 is GTSNPN and CDR2 SVGIG. From cysteine to phenylalanine, the CDR3 is 13 amino acids long. CDR3 DNA only is kept here, 39 bases in frame from base 1. The receptor library was made with RT-PCR. The data were produced on an Illumina HiSeq 2500. The public reads were quality trimmed at Q25 with fastp and then assembled into clones with MiXCR by TCRdb, keeping productive beta chains. Merged by CDR3 protein, the rows form single entries marked with the most common genes and DNA. The sample data list 500,000 to 750,000 distinct CDR3 sequences, and approximately 15% of these were observed just once. The leading ten clones occupy 11% of the sample. The investigation overall reported the following: The authors suggested that each seasonal influenza vaccination may recruit only a limited number of new T cells.

This clonotype was sampled from a man aged 45 to 65 who received an inactivated influenza vaccine. Donor details come from another sample of the same person, matched by shared clones. The chain employs TRBV30 and TRBJ1-1; too little of a D gene remains to name it. Sample: PBMCs from blood, taken 12 days after vaccination. The encoded CDR3 is CAWTTLMNTEAFF. The DNA reads TGTGCCTGGACTACCCTAATGAACACTGAAGCTTTCTTT.